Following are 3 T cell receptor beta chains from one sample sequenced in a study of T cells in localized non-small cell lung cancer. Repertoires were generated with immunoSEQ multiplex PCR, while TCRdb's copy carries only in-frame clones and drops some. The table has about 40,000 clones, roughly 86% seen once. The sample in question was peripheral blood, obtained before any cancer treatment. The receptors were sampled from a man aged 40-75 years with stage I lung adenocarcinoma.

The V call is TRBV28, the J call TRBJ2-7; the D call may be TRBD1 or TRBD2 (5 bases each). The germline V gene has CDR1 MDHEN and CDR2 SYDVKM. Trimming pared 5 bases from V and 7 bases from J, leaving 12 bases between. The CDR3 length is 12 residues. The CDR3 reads CASSLGDGEQYF. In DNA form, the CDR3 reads TGTGCCAGCAGTCTTGGGGACGGAGAGCAGTACTTC. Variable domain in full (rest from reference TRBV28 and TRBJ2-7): DVKVTQSSRYLVKRTGEKVFLECVQDMDHENMFWYRQDPGLGLRLIYFSYDVKMKEKGDIPEGYSVSREKKERFSLILESASTNQTSMYLCASSLGDGEQYFGPGTRLTVT.

CDR3 nucleotide sequence: TGTGCCAGCAGTTTAACCGGACAGATAAATCAGCCCCAGCATTTT. It specifies CASSLTGQINQPQHF. The gene calls are TRBV27 and TRBJ1-5; D perhaps matches TRBD1 (6 bases). The CDR3 consists of 15 residues. V lost 2 bases and J 4 bases, leaving 12 bases between the germline ends. Per germline, CDR1 MNHEY and CDR2 SMNVEV (reference sequence).

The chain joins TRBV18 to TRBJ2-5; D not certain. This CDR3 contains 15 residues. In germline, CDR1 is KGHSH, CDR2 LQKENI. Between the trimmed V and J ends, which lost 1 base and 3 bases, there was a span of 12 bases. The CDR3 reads CASSPRYAPEETQYF. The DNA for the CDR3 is TGTGCCAGCTCACCACGGTACGCGCCCGAAGAGACCCAGTACTTC. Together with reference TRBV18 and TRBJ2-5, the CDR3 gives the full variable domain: NAGVMQNPRHLVRRRGQEARLRCSPMKGHSHVYWYRQLPEEGLKFMVYLQKENIIDESGMPKERFSAEFPKEGPSILRIQQVVRGDSAAYFCASSPRYAPEETQYFGPGTRLLVL.